This TCR beta chain was sequenced in a study of blood T cell repertoires in COVID-19. At the level of the study: Some COVID-19 samples were acute and others convalescent; all came from the United States, Italy and Spain. In each case, the material was cDNA or gDNA derived from T cells, B-cell-depleted T cells, or PBMCs.

Participants spanned ages roughly 18 to 90 years and resided in 20 to 30 US areas. In the authors' methods: Amplification with reference gene primers provided the estimates of nucleated cell counts. Profiling relied on immunoSEQ multiplex PCR, and the TCRdb table lists in-frame clones only, not all of them. V, J and clone size are those of that table, while D and trimming were read from the DNA. The sample contains approximately 150,000 clones, about 85% of which appear only once. CDR1 and CDR2 (germline): MNHEY, SVGAGI. The CDR3 sequence is 15 residues long. After removal of 6 bases from V and 4 bases from J, the junction contained 9 bases not matched to a gene.

V gene TRBV6-5 combines with J gene TRBJ2-4; 7 positions match TRBD1. The receptor was isolated from a woman in her 40s who had recovered from COVID-19. The sequencing sample was made of PBMCs or T cells enriched from blood (not recorded which). The CDR3 DNA reads as TGTGCCAGCAGAGGTGATACACAGGGGAAAAACATTCAGTACTTC. Protein product: CASRGDTQGKNIQYF.